The 10 T cell receptor beta chains reported below all come from one sample, sequenced in a study of blood T cells in healthy people across ages. Primers used in a second PCR of about 6 to 11 cycles were a sample-barcoded 5' primer and a J-beta primer mix. MiXCR, run by TCRdb on the 5' RACE reads, gives a single entry per CDR3 protein. Altogether about 1.5 million distinct CDR3 sequences are present, around two fifths being singletons, with the ten largest covering 7.9%. Sequenced sample: blood. All receptors derive from a woman between 18 and 29 years old in good health.

The V call is TRBV6-5, the J call TRBJ1-2, with no clear D. The CDR3 extends over 13 amino acids. Between the trimmed V and J ends, which lost 5 bases and 7 bases, there was a span of 14 bases. Germline CDR1 reads MNHEY; CDR2 reads SVGAGI. The CDR3 region has the DNA TGTGCCAGCAGTGCTCCTTTCATAGGTGGCTACACCTTC. It specifies CASSAPFIGGYTF.

The chain carries TRBV12-3 or TRBV12-4 and TRBJ2-1; the D gene could be TRBD1 or TRBD2 (6 bases each). The CDR3 is made up of 15 amino acids. The V and J ends lost 2 bases and 8 bases respectively, with 16 bases between them. As DNA, the CDR3 is TGTGCCAGCAGTTTAAGTCAGGGGACTGGGCATGAGCAGTTCTTC. Amino acid sequence: CASSLSQGTGHEQFF.

This clonotype was detected only a few times. The chain recombines TRBV6-1 with TRBJ2-4; 15 bases fit TRBD2. The germline V gene encodes CDR1 MNHNS and CDR2 SASEGT. The CDR3 has 17 residues. V was pared by 6 bases and J by 6 bases, with 9 bases of the junction left unmatched. CDR3 in amino acids: CASSPTGTSGGRNIQYF. The CDR3 coding sequence is TGTGCCAGCAGCCCTACCGGGACTAGCGGGGGGCGAAACATTCAGTACTTC.

This clonotype appeared a few times. The gene calls are TRBV3-1 and TRBJ2-7, with D maybe TRBD2 (5 bases). Germline-derived CDR1 and CDR2 are LGHDT and YNNKEL (reference sequence). This CDR3 spans 16 amino acids. V lost 2 bases and J 0 bases, leaving 14 bases between the germline ends. CDR3 loop: CASSQYSRVSSYEQYF. CDR3 DNA: TGTGCCAGCAGCCAATATTCGCGGGTGAGCTCCTACGAGCAGTACTTC.

The table lists this clonotype with many counts. A junction end diverges from the germline sequence, so it may reflect a read error. The chain carries TRBV5-1 and TRBJ2-3; 7 bases line up with TRBD2. The CDR3 extends over 14 amino acids. Germline V gene data show CDR1 as SGHRS and CDR2 as YFSETQ. This chain's CDR3 is CASSLGGRTDTQYF. In nucleotides, the CDR3 is TGTGCCAGCAGCTTAGGCGGGAGAACAGATACGCAGTATTTT.

The chain employs TRBV10-3 and TRBJ1-1, with D possibly TRBD1 on 6 matching bases. CDR3 length: 15 amino acids. Looked up from germline, CDR1 is ENHRY and CDR2 is SYGVKD. Trimming took 4 bases from V and 2 from J, leaving 14 bases between them. The DNA of the CDR3 is TGTGCCATCAGTGGAGGGTGGGGGGCCAACACTGAAGCTTTCTTT. As protein: CAISGGWGANTEAFF.

The gene calls are TRBV6-5 and TRBJ2-5; tentatively, D is TRBD1 or TRBD2 (6 bases each). The CDR3 runs to 15 residues. Deletions cut 5 bases from V and 2 bases from J, with 15 bases between. Germline CDR1 and CDR2: MNHEY and SVGAGI. In DNA form, the CDR3 reads TGTGCCAGCAGTCACCTCCTAGGGGGGCAAGAGACCCAGTACTTC. Translated, it gives CASSHLLGGQETQYF.

The sample holds a few counts of this clonotype. The genes are TRBV12-5 and TRBJ2-1; the match to TRBD2 covers 11 bases. With 0 bases clipped from V and 8 bases from J, the junction kept 6 bases outside the gene matches. CDR1 is LGHNT, CDR2 FRNRAP, per germline. CDR3 size: 16 residues. CDR3 DNA: TGTGCTAGTGGTTTGGTACGATCTAGCGGGGGGTATGAGCAGTTCTTC. It translates to CASGLVRSSGGYEQFF.

This clonotype was counted only a few times. The chain uses TRBV7-2 and TRBJ2-3; tentative D call: TRBD2 (6 bases). V shed 5 bases and J shed 2 bases, with 14 bases lying between them. Germline V lookup: CDR1 SGHTA, CDR2 FQGNSA. This CDR3 has 15 amino acids. This CDR3 reads CASSTRDWPTDTQYF. CDR3 DNA sequence: TGTGCCAGCAGCACTCGGGACTGGCCCACAGATACGCAGTATTTT. The complete variable domain, with remaining parts taken from reference TRBV7-2 and TRBJ2-3, reads GAGVSQSPSNKVTEKGKDVELRCDPISGHTALYWYRQSLGQGLEFLIYFQGNSAPDKSGLPSDRFSAERTGGSVSTLTIQRTQQEDSAVYLCASSTRDWPTDTQYFGPGTRLTVL.

V gene TRBV12-3 or TRBV12-4 combines with J gene TRBJ2-1; D is possibly TRBD2 (6 bases). Trimming took 6 bases from V and 5 from J, leaving 11 bases between them. The CDR3 sequence is 13 residues long. The CDR3 coding sequence is TGTGCCAGCAGCCGCAGGGAGGACAATGAGCAGTTCTTC. This sequence encodes CASSRREDNEQFF.